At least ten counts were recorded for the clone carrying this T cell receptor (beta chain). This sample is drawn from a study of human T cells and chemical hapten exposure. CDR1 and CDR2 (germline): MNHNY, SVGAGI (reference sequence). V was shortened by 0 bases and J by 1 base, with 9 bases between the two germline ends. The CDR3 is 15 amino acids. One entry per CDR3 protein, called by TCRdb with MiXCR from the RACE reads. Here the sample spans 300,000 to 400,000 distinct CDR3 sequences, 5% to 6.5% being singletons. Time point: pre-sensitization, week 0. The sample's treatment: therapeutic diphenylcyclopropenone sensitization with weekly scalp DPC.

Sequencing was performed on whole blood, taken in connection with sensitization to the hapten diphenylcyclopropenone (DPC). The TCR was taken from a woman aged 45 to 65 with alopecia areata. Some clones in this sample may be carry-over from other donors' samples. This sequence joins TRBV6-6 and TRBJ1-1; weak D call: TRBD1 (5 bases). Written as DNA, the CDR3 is TGTGCCAGCAGTTACTCCCAGGGACGGAACACTGAAGCTTTCTTT. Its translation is CASSYSQGRNTEAFF.